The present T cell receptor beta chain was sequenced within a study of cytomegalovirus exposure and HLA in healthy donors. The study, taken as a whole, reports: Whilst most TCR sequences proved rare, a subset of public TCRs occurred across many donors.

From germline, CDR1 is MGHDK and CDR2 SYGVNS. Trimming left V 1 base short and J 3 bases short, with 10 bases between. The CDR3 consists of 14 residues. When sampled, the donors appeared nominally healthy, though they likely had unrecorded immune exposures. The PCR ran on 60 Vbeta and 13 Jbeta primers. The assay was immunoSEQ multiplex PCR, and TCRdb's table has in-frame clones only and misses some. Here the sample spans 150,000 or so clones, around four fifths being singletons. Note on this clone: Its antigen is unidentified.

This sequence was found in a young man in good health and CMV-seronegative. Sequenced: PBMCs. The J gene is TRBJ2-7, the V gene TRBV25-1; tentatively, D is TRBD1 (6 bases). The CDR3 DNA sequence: TGTGCCAGCAGTGAATTTAACAGGGACTACGAGCAGTACTTC. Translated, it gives CASSEFNRDYEQYF.